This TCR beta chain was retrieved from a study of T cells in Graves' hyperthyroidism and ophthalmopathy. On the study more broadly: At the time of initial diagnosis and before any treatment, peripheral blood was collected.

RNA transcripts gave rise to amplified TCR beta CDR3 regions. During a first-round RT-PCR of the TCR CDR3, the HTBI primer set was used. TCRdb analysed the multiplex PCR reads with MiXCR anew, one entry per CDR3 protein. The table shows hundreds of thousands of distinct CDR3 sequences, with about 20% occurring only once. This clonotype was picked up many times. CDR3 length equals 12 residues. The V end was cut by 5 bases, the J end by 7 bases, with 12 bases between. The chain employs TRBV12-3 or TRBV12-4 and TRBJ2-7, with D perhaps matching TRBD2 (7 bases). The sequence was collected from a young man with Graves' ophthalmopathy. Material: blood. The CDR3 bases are TGTGCCAGCAGTCCTGAGGGGGGGGAGCAGTACTTC. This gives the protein CASSPEGGEQYF.